The 5 T cell receptor beta chains below were found in one sample sequenced in a study of technical replicates of blood from several donors. Here immunoSEQ multiplex PCR was the method, and the copy in TCRdb shows in-frame clones only, minus some. The sample consists of around 56,000 clones, 90% to 95% of them appearing once. The material sequenced was PBMCs. The source of these receptors is a human donor in good health. Some clones in this sample may be carry-over from other donors' samples.

This chain links TRBV7-2 with TRBJ2-2; tentative D call: TRBD1 (6 bases). Germline lookup yields CDR1 SGHTA and CDR2 FQGNSA. Trimming removed 5 bases from V and 4 bases from J, with 17 bases in between. The CDR3 totals 16 residues. CDR3 region: CASSTNRVTLTGELFF. CDR3 sequence (DNA): TGTGCCAGCAGCACCAACAGGGTTACTCTCACCGGGGAGCTGTTTTTT.

V gene TRBV28 combines with J gene TRBJ1-5, with 8 bases that match TRBD1. V gave up 3 bases and J gave up 7 bases; unmatched junction bases: 5. The CDR3 length is 14 residues. Germline CDR1 MDHEN, CDR2 SYDVKM. The CDR3: CASSLNRGVQPQHF. CDR3 sequence (DNA): TGTGCCAGCAGTTTGAACAGGGGGGTGCAGCCCCAGCATTTT. Supplemented by reference TRBV28 and TRBJ1-5, the full variable domain reads DVKVTQSSRYLVKRTGEKVFLECVQDMDHENMFWYRQDPGLGLRLIYFSYDVKMKEKGDIPEGYSVSREKKERFSLILESASTNQTSMYLCASSLNRGVQPQHFGDGTRLSIL.

The rearrangement links TRBV5-1 to TRBJ1-3; tentative D call: TRBD1 (6 bases). This CDR3 comprises 15 residues. Deletions cut 4 bases from V and 2 bases from J, with 13 bases between. In germline, CDR1 is SGHRS, CDR2 YFSETQ. CDR3 DNA: TGCGCCAGCAGCCCCGGACAGCAGCCTGGAAACACCATATATTTT. Translating it yields CASSPGQQPGNTIYF.

This chain links TRBV6-1 with TRBJ1-6; a weak D match, TRBD1 (6 bases). V shed 7 bases and J shed 6 bases, with 13 bases lying between them. CDR3 length: 14 amino acids. CDR1 is MNHNS, CDR2 SASEGT, per germline. CDR3: CASNQGHLNSPLHF. The CDR3 region has the DNA TGTGCCAGCAACCAGGGACACCTTAATTCACCCCTCCACTTT.

V gene TRBV5-1 combines with J gene TRBJ2-5; D may be TRBD2 (6 bases). V lost 5 bases and J lost 5, with 19 bases in between. In germline, CDR1 is SGHRS, CDR2 YFSETQ. The CDR3 is 15 amino acids. Written as DNA, the CDR3 is TGCGCCAGCAGTTCCGGCGCGGGAAGACGGGAGACCCAGTACTTC. It codes for CASSSGAGRRETQYF.